The source of this T cell receptor (beta chain) is a study of blood T cells in healthy people across ages. Study conclusions and caveats: In these data, TCR beta diversity tracked strongly with naive T cell percentage.

Primers used in a second PCR of roughly 6 to 11 cycles were a sample-barcoded 5' primer and a J-beta primer mix. TCRdb analysed the 5' RACE reads with MiXCR anew, one entry per CDR3 protein. The data show over 1.5 million distinct CDR3 sequences, with 40% to 55% seen just once and approximately 2% held by the top ten. This clonotype was seen more than once but under ten times. Its antigen is not identified. Investigators took about 10 milliliters of peripheral blood from every donor. The V and J ends lost 5 bases and 2 bases respectively, with 11 bases between them. Germline CDR1 and CDR2: SGHRS and YFSETQ. CDR3 size: 14 residues.

The sequence was collected from a woman aged 40 to 50 in good health. The source material was blood. The chain combines TRBV5-1 with TRBJ2-1; D may be TRBD2 (6 bases). The CDR3 sequence is CASRSGETYNEQFF. CDR3 sequence (DNA): TGCGCCAGCAGGTCGGGGGAAACCTACAATGAGCAGTTCTTC.